This T cell receptor beta chain was retrieved from a study of early T cells in non-severe SARS-CoV-2 infection. Across the study: Investigators sequenced bulk RNA drawn from unsorted whole blood, and chains remained unpaired. General study points: Sequences matched to VDJdb favored anti-spike CD8 responses, while private and CD4 specificities were missed.

Individual cDNA molecules received unique molecular identifiers during library preparation. TCRdb reprocessed the 5' RACE reads via MiXCR and lists one record per CDR3 protein. The sample comprises roughly 81,000 distinct CDR3 sequences, 9.5% to 13% of which are singletons, and less than 3% rests with the top ten. In this sample, this clonotype turned up many times. Its antigen is not known. This TCR derives from an adult who was a healthcare worker with PCR-confirmed SARS-CoV-2 infection or an uninfected control (not recorded which). The sample was whole blood.

The CDR3 sequence: CASSPRQGANTGELFF. CDR3 nucleotides: TGTGCCAGCAGCCCGCGACAGGGGGCGAACACCGGGGAGCTGTTTTTT. J is TRBJ2-2 and V is TRBV7-3; TRBD1 aligns across 9 bases. The CDR3 runs to 16 residues. Looked up from germline, CDR1 is SGHTA and CDR2 is FQGTGA. V lost 5 bases and J lost 0; bases outside the gene matches: 4.